Following are 9 T cell receptor beta chains from one sample sequenced in a study of PD-1 blockade in classical Hodgkin lymphoma. Noted time point: cycle 4 day 1 (C4D1), after six to seven weeks of nivolumab. Patients all relapsed after autologous stem cell transplantation, and there was variation in brentuximab vedotin exposure. Assay used: immunoSEQ multiplex PCR; TCRdb lists only in-frame clones, some missing. The sample consists of roughly 40,000 clones, just under 80% of them appearing once. The input for sequencing was peripheral blood mononuclear cells (PBMCs), taken before the fourth cycle of nivolumab. All receptors come from a human donor with classical Hodgkin lymphoma.

The rearrangement links TRBV9 to TRBJ2-5, with D possibly being TRBD2 (5 bases). Germline assignment: CDR1 SGDLS and CDR2 YYNGEE. The V and J ends lost 0 bases and 5 bases respectively, with 8 bases between them. CDR3 length: 13 amino acids. The CDR3 region is CASSVGGYETQYF. The CDR3 DNA reads TGTGCCAGCAGCGTAGGAGGGTACGAGACCCAGTACTTC.

V is TRBV28 and J is TRBJ2-7, with D perhaps given as TRBD1 or TRBD2 (6 bases each). Between the trimmed V and J ends, which lost 2 bases and 7 bases, there was a span of 15 bases. This CDR3 contains 14 residues. Germline assignment: CDR1 MDHEN and CDR2 SYDVKM. The CDR3 DNA follows: TGTGCCAGCAGTTTAGGGGGGCCGGCTCGAGAGCAGTACTTC. Translated: CASSLGGPAREQYF.

This chain connects TRBV6-6 to TRBJ1-1, with a tentative D call TRBD1 (5 bases). Trimming left V 0 bases short and J 7 bases short, with 9 bases between. Germline CDR1 reads MNHNY; CDR2 reads SVGAGI (reference sequence). This CDR3 has 13 amino acids. CDR3 region: CASSYSQGNEAFF. DNA of the CDR3: TGTGCCAGCAGTTACTCCCAGGGTAATGAAGCTTTCTTT.

J is TRBJ1-2 and V is TRBV10-3, with TRBD1 identical over 9 bases. Germline V CDR1 and CDR2: ENHRY, SYGVKD. The CDR3 has 17 amino acids. Germline trimming cut 0 bases from V and 4 bases from J; bases unmatched to any gene: 9. CDR3 nucleotides: TGTGCCATCAGTGAGTCAGGACAGGGGCAGAGGTCCTATGGCTACACCTTC. This translates into CAISESGQGQRSYGYTF.

This clone was seen more than once but under ten times. This chain links TRBV5-8 with TRBJ1-1; 9 bases agree with TRBD1. Germline assignment: CDR1 SGHTS and CDR2 YDEGEE. The CDR3 is made up of 14 amino acids. Trimming removed 0 bases from V and 5 bases from J; junction bases left unmatched: 2. DNA for the CDR3: TGTGCCAGCAGCTTGGGACAGGGGGAGACTGAAGCTTTCTTT. Translated, it gives CASSLGQGETEAFF. Looking up the rest from reference TRBV5-8 and TRBJ1-1 gives the full variable domain: EAGVTQSPTHLIKTRGQQATLRCSPISGHTSVYWYQQALGLGLQFLLWYDEGEERNRGNFPPRFSGRQFPNYSSELNVNALELEDSALYLCASSLGQGETEAFFGQGTRLTVV.

V usage is TRBV28 and J usage is TRBJ1-2; D gene uncertain. The CDR3 sequence is 12 residues long. V shed 2 bases and J shed 4 bases, with 5 bases lying between them. Per germline, CDR1 MDHEN and CDR2 SYDVKM. The CDR3 DNA sequence: TGTGCCAGCAGTTTAGAGGCCTATGGCTACACCTTC. Protein product: CASSLEAYGYTF.

The V call is TRBV4-3, the J call TRBJ1-2; the match to TRBD1 covers 7 bases. The V and J ends lost 3 bases and 8 bases, in that order; junction bases with no gene match: 9. This CDR3 region has 14 residues. Germline V gene sequence: CDR1 LGHNA, CDR2 YSLEER. Here the CDR3 DNA reads TGCGCCAGCAGCCAGGTAGACAGGGAGTTAGGCTACACCTTC. Amino acid sequence: CASSQVDRELGYTF.

The chain uses TRBV5-6 and TRBJ1-6; a possible D gene is TRBD1 (5 bases). There are 17 residues in the CDR3. The germline V gene encodes CDR1 SGHDT and CDR2 YYEEEE. V was pared by 2 bases and J by 0 bases, with 12 bases between. In nucleotides, the CDR3 is TGTGCCAGCAGCTTTTGGGGGACCAGCTCCTATAATTCACCCCTCCACTTT. This sequence encodes CASSFWGTSSYNSPLHF.

The V gene is TRBV18, the J gene TRBJ2-1, with D unclear. The germline gives CDR1 KGHSH, CDR2 LQKENI. The CDR3 has 13 residues. V shed 3 bases and J shed 10 bases, with 13 bases lying between them. In nucleotides, the CDR3 is TGTGCCAGCTCACCGGGAAGCCGGAAAGAGCAGTTCTTC. It codes for CASSPGSRKEQFF. Drawing the rest from reference TRBV18 and TRBJ2-1, the complete variable domain is NAGVMQNPRHLVRRRGQEARLRCSPMKGHSHVYWYRQLPEEGLKFMVYLQKENIIDESGMPKERFSAEFPKEGPSILRIQQVVRGDSAAYFCASSPGSRKEQFFGPGTRLTVL.